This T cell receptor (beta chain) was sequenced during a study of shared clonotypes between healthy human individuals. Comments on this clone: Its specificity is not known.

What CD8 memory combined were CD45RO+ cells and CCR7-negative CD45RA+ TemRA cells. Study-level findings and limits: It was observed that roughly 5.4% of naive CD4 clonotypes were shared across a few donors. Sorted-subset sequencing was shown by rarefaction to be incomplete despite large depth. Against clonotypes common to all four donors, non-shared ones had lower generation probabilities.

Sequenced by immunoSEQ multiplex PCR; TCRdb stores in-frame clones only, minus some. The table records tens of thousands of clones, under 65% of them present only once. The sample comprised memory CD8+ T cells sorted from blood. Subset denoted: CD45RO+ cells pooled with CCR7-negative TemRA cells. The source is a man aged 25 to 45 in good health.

In DNA, the CDR3 is TGTGCCAGCAGCACTGACGGGGGCTTCCTCCCCGAGCAGTACTTC. Translation gives CASSTDGGFLPEQYF. V usage is TRBV27 and J usage is TRBJ2-7; perhaps D is TRBD1 or TRBD2 (6 bases each). The CDR3 extends over 15 amino acids. With 6 bases removed from V and 6 bases from J, the gap between germline ends came to 21 bases. The germline gives CDR1 MNHEY, CDR2 SMNVEV (reference sequence).